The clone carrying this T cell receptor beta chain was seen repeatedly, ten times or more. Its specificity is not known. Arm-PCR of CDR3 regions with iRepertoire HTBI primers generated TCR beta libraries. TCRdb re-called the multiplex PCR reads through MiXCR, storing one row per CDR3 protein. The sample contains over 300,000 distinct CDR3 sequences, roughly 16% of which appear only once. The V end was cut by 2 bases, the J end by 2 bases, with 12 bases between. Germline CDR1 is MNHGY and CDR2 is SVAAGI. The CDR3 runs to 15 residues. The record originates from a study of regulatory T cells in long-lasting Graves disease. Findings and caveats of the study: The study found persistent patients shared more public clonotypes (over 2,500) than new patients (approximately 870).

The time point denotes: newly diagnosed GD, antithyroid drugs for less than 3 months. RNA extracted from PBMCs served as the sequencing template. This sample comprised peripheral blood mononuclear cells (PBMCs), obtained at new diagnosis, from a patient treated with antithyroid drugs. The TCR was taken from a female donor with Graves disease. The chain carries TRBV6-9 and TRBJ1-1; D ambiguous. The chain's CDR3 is CASSYQQVSNTEAFF. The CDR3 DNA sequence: TGTGCCAGCAGTTATCAGCAAGTCTCAAACACTGAAGCTTTCTTT.